This TCR beta chain is drawn from a study of T cell changes during pregnancy in multiple sclerosis. The method was immunoSEQ multiplex PCR; TCRdb's version includes in-frame clones alone and lacks a portion of them. This table has 100,000 or so clones, roughly nine tenths appearing once. Germline values: CDR1 SGHTA, CDR2 FQGTGA. The CDR3 has 15 amino acids. V lost 6 bases and J lost 0; bases outside the gene matches: 2. This receptor was taken from a female donor with multiple sclerosis, enrolled in a pregnancy study. The specimen comprised peripheral blood, sampled in the second trimester of pregnancy. The chain uses TRBV7-3 and TRBJ2-2, with 9 bases that match TRBD1. CDR3 region: CASSRDRANTGELFF. The CDR3 DNA reads as TGTGCCAGCAGTAGGGACAGGGCGAACACCGGGGAGCTGTTTTTT.